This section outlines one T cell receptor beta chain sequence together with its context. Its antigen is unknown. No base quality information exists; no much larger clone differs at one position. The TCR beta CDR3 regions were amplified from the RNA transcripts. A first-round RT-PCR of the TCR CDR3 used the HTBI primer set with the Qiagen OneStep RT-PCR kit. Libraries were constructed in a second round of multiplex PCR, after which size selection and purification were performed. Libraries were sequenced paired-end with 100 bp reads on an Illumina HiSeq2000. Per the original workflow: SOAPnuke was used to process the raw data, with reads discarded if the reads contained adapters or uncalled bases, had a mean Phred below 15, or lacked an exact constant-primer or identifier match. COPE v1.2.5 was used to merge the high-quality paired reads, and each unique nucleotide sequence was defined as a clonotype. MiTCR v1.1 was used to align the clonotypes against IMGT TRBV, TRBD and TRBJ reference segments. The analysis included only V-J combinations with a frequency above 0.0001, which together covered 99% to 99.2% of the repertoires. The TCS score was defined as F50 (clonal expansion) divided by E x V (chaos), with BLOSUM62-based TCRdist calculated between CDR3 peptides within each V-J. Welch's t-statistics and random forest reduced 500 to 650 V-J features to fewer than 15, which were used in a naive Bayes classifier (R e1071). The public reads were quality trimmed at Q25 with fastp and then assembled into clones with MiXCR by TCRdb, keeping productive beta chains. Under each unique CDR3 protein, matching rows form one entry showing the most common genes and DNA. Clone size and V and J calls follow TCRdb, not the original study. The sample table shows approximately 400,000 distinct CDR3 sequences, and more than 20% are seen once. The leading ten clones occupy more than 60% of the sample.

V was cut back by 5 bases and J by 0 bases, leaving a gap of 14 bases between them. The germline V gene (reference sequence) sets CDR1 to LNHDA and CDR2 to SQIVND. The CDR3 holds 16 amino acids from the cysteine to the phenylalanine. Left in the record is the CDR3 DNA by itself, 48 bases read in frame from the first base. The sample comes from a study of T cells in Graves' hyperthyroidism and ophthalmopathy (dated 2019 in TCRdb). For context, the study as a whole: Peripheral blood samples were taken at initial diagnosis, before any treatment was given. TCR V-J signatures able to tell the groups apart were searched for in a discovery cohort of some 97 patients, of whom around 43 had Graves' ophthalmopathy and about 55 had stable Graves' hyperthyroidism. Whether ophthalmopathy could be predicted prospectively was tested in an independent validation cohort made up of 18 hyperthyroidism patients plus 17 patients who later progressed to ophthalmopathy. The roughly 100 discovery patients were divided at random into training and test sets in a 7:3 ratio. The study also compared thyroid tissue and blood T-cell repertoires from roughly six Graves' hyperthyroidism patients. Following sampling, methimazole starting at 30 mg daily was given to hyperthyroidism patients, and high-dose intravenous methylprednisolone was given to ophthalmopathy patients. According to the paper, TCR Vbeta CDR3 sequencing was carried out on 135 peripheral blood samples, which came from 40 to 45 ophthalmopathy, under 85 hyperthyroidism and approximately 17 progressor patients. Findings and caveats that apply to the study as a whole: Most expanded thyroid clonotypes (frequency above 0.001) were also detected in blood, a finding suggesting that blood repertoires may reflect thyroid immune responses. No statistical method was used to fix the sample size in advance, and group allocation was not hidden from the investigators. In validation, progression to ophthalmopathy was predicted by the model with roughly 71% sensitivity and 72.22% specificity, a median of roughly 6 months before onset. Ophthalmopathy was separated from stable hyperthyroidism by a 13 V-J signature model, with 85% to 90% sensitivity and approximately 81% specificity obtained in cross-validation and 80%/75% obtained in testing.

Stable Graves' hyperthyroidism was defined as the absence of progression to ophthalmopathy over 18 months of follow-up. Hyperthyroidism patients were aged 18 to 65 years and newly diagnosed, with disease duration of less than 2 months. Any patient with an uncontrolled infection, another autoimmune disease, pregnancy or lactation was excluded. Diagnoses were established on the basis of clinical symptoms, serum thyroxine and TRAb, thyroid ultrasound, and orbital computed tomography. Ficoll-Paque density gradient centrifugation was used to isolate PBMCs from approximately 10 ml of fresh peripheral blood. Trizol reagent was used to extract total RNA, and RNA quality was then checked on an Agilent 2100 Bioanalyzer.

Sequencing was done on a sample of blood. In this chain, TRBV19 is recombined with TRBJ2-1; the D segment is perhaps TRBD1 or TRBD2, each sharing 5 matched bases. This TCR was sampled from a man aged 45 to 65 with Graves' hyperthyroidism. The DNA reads TGTGCCAGTAGTCTCCGGGGACCACCCTCCTACAATGAGCAGTTCTTC. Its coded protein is CASSLRGPPSYNEQFF.